A single sample is the source of the 27 T cell receptor beta chains below, sequenced in a study of pediatric ulcerative colitis. Produced via immunoSEQ multiplex PCR; TCRdb's table is partial and in-frame only. This sample has 64,000 or so clones, with around 80% found just once. The sequenced material came from blood. All receptors derive from a boy between 5 and 17 years old with moderate ulcerative colitis.

The chain employs TRBV13 and TRBJ2-2, with 8 bases identical to TRBD1. Per germline, CDR1 PRHDT and CDR2 FYEKMQ (reference sequence). This CDR3 has 13 amino acids. With V trimmed by 7 bases and J by 7 bases, 5 bases remained unmatched. The DNA of the CDR3 is TGTGCCAGCACCCAGGGGGCGGACGGGGAGCTGTTTTTT. Residues: CASTQGADGELFF.

The chain links TRBV18 to TRBJ2-5, with D uncertain. CDR3 size: 11 residues. V lost 6 bases and J lost 3, with 5 bases in between. The germline CDR1 and CDR2 sequences are KGHSH and LQKENI. The DNA of the CDR3 is TGTGCCAGCTCGGTGGAAGAGACCCAGTACTTC. Its protein product is CASSVEETQYF.

The chain's CDR3 is CASSLAPGGGTDTQYF. DNA of the CDR3: TGTGCCAGCAGCTTAGCCCCGGGAGGCGGCACAGATACGCAGTATTTT. The chain uses TRBV7-2 and TRBJ2-3; TRBD2 matches 7 bases. The CDR3 runs to 16 residues. The junction had 4 bases not matched to a gene; V was cut back by 0 bases and J by 1 base. Germline V gene sequence: CDR1 SGHTA, CDR2 FQGNSA.

The chain has TRBV5-1 and TRBJ2-7; D perhaps matches TRBD1 (6 bases). V was pared by 5 bases and J by 6 bases, with 9 bases between. CDR3 length: 11 amino acids. The germline V gene encodes CDR1 SGHRS and CDR2 YFSETQ. CDR3 sequence reads: CASRMDSEQYF. The CDR3 DNA sequence: TGCGCCAGCAGGATGGACAGCGAGCAGTACTTC.

This clone was seen once. This rearrangement joins TRBV13 to TRBJ2-7; 14 bases align to TRBD2. The germline gives CDR1 PRHDT, CDR2 FYEKMQ (reference sequence). Germline trimming cut 4 bases from V and 7 bases from J; bases unmatched to any gene: 9. The CDR3 contains 16 residues. DNA for the CDR3: TGTGCCAGCAGCTCGGATGGGACTAGCGGGGGCGGGGAGCAGTACTTC. Protein product: CASSSDGTSGGGEQYF.

The CDR3, as DNA: TGCGCCAGCAGCCAAGATCGGCCCGTGGACAGTCTCTCAGCTTTCTTT. It is translated as CASSQDRPVDSLSAFF. The chain carries TRBV4-1 and TRBJ1-1; maybe TRBD1 (6 bases). The CDR3 sequence is 16 residues long. V lost 0 bases, J lost 10 bases, and 21 bases lay in between. Germline CDR1 reads MGHRA; CDR2 reads YSYEKL.

This clone was seen once. The gene calls are TRBV2 and TRBJ1-1, with D maybe TRBD1 (5 bases). With 6 bases removed from V and 2 bases from J, the gap between germline ends came to 13 bases. The germline CDR1 and CDR2 sequences are SNHLY and FYNNEI. The CDR3 spans 14 residues. In nucleotides, the CDR3 is TGTGCCAGCAGAGCGGGGGGGGGTAACACTGAAGCTTTCTTT. This encodes CASRAGGGNTEAFF.

The chain links TRBV18 to TRBJ1-1, with 7 positions matching TRBD1. The CDR3 consists of 18 residues. V dropped 1 base and J dropped 6; count of bases not matched to a gene: 17. Germline V gene sequence: CDR1 KGHSH, CDR2 LQKENI. The CDR3 sequence: CASSPRETGARSRSEAFF. DNA for the CDR3: TGTGCCAGCTCACCACGAGAAACAGGGGCGAGGTCTCGTTCTGAAGCTTTCTTT.

The table lists this clone with a count of one. V and J are TRBV7-9 and TRBJ2-5; unclear D gene. This CDR3 contains 13 residues. V was clipped by 5 bases and J by 5 bases, with 12 bases between them. Germline CDR1 SEHNR, CDR2 FQNEAQ (reference sequence). The CDR3 is CASSPQNRETQYF. DNA of the CDR3: TGTGCCAGCAGCCCGCAGAACCGGGAGACCCAGTACTTC.

This chain uses TRBV6-6 with TRBJ2-7; D remains ambiguous. The CDR3 covers 13 residues. CDR1 is MNHNY and CDR2 is SVGAGI in the germline V gene (reference sequence). Trimming shortened V by 3 bases and J by 5 bases, and 11 bases separated the two germline ends. Here the CDR3 reads CASSYESGDEQYF. CDR3 DNA sequence: TGTGCCAGCAGTTATGAGTCAGGCGACGAGCAGTACTTC.

The gene calls are TRBV4-1 and TRBJ1-3; 7 bases are shared with TRBD1. Trimming at V came to 5 bases and at J to 3 bases, leaving 13 bases not matched to a gene. Germline V lookup: CDR1 MGHRA, CDR2 YSYEKL. The CDR3 extends over 17 amino acids. CDR3: CASSSLDRIRVGNTIYF. The DNA for the CDR3 is TGCGCCAGCAGCTCTCTGGACAGGATCAGGGTTGGAAACACCATATATTTT.

The chain couples TRBV29-1 to TRBJ1-4; D remains ambiguous. Germline V gene lookup returns CDR1 SQVTM and CDR2 ANQGSEA. The CDR3 is 10 residues long. The germline V and J ends were trimmed by 4 bases and 7 bases, with 4 bases remaining between them. CDR3 nucleotides: TGCAGCGTTGTGGTTGAAAAACTGTTTTTT. Its protein product is CSVVVEKLFF.

The chain uses TRBV18 and TRBJ1-2; D possibly corresponds to TRBD1 (5 bases). The V gene's germline CDR1 is KGHSH and CDR2 LQKENI. With 7 bases removed from V and 7 bases from J, the gap between germline ends came to 19 bases. CDR3 length: 14 amino acids. The CDR3 DNA reads as TGTGCCAGCTTCACGGGACGGGGGATAGTTGGCTACACCTTC. Amino acids: CASFTGRGIVGYTF.

The chain links TRBV18 to TRBJ1-4, with 11 positions matching TRBD1. The CDR3 sequence is 17 residues long. With V trimmed by 5 bases and J by 0 bases, 5 bases remained unmatched. The germline V gene has CDR1 KGHSH and CDR2 LQKENI. The CDR3 sequence is CASSAGQGATTNEKLFF. The CDR3 DNA sequence: TGTGCCAGCTCAGCTGGACAGGGGGCAACAACTAATGAAAAACTGTTTTTT.

The chain carries TRBV4-1 and TRBJ2-5; 7 nucleotides agree with TRBD2. V lost 0 bases, J lost 5 bases, and 9 bases stayed unmatched. The CDR3 totals 16 residues. Germline assignment: CDR1 MGHRA and CDR2 YSYEKL. Here the CDR3 DNA reads TGCGCCAGCAGCCAAGATGGCGCGGGAGTAGGGGAGACCCAGTACTTC. Protein: CASSQDGAGVGETQYF.

V gene TRBV9 combines with J gene TRBJ2-1; 11 bases line up with TRBD2. CDR1 SGDLS and CDR2 YYNGEE come from the germline V gene. CDR3 size: 15 residues. Trimming at V came to 3 bases and at J to 12 bases, leaving 11 bases not matched to a gene. The chain's CDR3 is CASSAELAGANMQFF. As DNA, the CDR3 is TGTGCCAGCAGCGCCGAACTAGCGGGAGCCAACATGCAGTTCTTC.

This clone was counted only a few times. The chain combines TRBV19 with TRBJ1-1, with D perhaps matching TRBD1 (6 bases). Germline CDR1 and CDR2: LNHDA and SQIVND (reference sequence). The germline V and J ends were trimmed by 6 bases and 4 bases, with 15 bases remaining between them. The CDR3 has 14 residues. CDR3 sequence (DNA): TGTGCCAGTAGCCCGGGAGGGGGTGGCACTGAAGCTTTCTTT. As protein: CASSPGGGGTEAFF.

This rearrangement joins TRBV12-5 to TRBJ2-5; 8 bases are a match to TRBD1. Germline V CDR1 and CDR2: LGHNT, FRNRAP. The J segment lost 5 bases and the V segment lost 6 bases, leaving 5 bases of the junction unmatched. This CDR3 comprises 13 residues. The CDR3 nucleotides are TGTGCTAGTGGGAAGGACAGGGTGGAGACCCAGTACTTC. Protein product: CASGKDRVETQYF.

The genes are TRBV5-1 and TRBJ1-3; weak D call: TRBD1 (5 bases). The CDR3 extends over 14 amino acids. V was pared by 2 bases and J by 1 base, with 7 bases between. Germline values: CDR1 SGHRS, CDR2 YFSETQ. The CDR3 region is CASSFGQSGNTIYF. The CDR3, as DNA: TGCGCCAGCAGCTTCGGACAATCTGGAAACACCATATATTTT.

The J gene is TRBJ1-1, the V gene TRBV7-3, with no clear D. CDR3 size: 16 residues. Germline assignment: CDR1 SGHTA and CDR2 FQGTGA. Trimming removed 5 bases at V and 5 bases at J, with 21 bases between. CDR3 coding DNA: TGTGCCAGCAGCAAGAGACAATGGGAAGGAGGAACTGAAGCTTTCTTT. Amino acid sequence: CASSKRQWEGGTEAFF.

CDR3 in amino acids: CASSFFARGSNTGELFF. The CDR3, as DNA: TGTGCCAGCAGCTTTTTCGCAAGGGGATCGAACACCGGGGAGCTGTTTTTT. This chain links TRBV5-6 with TRBJ2-2; possibly TRBD1 for D (5 bases). The CDR3 runs to 17 residues. The V end was cut by 2 bases, the J end by 0 bases, with 14 bases between. Germline loops: CDR1 SGHDT, CDR2 YYEEEE. Full variable domain (missing parts from reference TRBV5-6 and TRBJ2-2): DAGVTQSPTHLIKTRGQQVTLRCSPKSGHDTVSWYQQALGQGPQFIFQYYEEEERQRGNFPDRFSGHQFPNYSSELNVNALLLGDSALYLCASSFFARGSNTGELFFGEGSRLTVL.

The CDR3 reads CASSPRQTTSYEQYF. The CDR3 DNA reads TGCGCCAGCAGCCCAAGACAGACTACCTCCTACGAGCAGTACTTC. V gene TRBV5-1 combines with J gene TRBJ2-7; D may match TRBD1 or TRBD2 (5 bases each). Germline V CDR1 and CDR2: SGHRS, YFSETQ. V lost 4 bases to trimming and J lost 0 bases, with 14 bases between them. The CDR3 has 15 residues.

The rearrangement joins TRBV13 to TRBJ2-3; maybe TRBD1 (5 bases). Germline-derived CDR1 and CDR2 are PRHDT and FYEKMQ (reference sequence). Trimming took off 5 bases at V and 8 bases at J, with 17 bases between the two ends. The CDR3 spans 14 residues. The CDR3 sequence: CASSPHWGDGTQYF. DNA of the CDR3: TGTGCCAGCAGCCCCCACTGGGGCGACGGTACGCAGTATTTT.

The chain links TRBV15 to TRBJ1-1; D unresolved. Germline V lookup: CDR1 LNHNV, CDR2 YYDKDF (reference sequence). This CDR3 is built from 16 residues. Trimming cost V 4 bases and J 5 bases, with 20 bases left between them. The CDR3 sequence: CATSTRSGATRTEAFF. In nucleotides, the CDR3 is TGTGCCACCAGCACCCGCAGCGGAGCGACGAGGACTGAAGCTTTCTTT.

The rearrangement uses TRBV19 and TRBJ2-7; D may match TRBD1 or TRBD2 (5 bases each). Germline CDR1 reads LNHDA; CDR2 reads SQIVND (reference sequence). The CDR3 contains 14 residues. V was clipped by 3 bases and J by 2 bases, with 11 bases between them. The CDR3 is CASSITGTTYEQYF. The CDR3 nucleotides read TGTGCCAGTAGTATCACCGGGACCACCTACGAGCAGTACTTC.

The chain has TRBV5-1 and TRBJ1-1; the D gene is possibly TRBD1 (6 bases). CDR1 is SGHRS, CDR2 YFSETQ, per germline. Trimming pared 5 bases from V and 1 base from J, leaving 12 bases between. This CDR3 is built from 14 residues. The CDR3 protein is CASRSGTPNTEAFF. DNA of the CDR3: TGCGCCAGCAGGTCCGGGACACCGAACACTGAAGCTTTCTTT.

This clone was seen a few times. The chain is built from TRBV19 and TRBJ1-5; 7 bases are shared with TRBD1. This CDR3 has 15 amino acids. Germline assignment: CDR1 LNHDA and CDR2 SQIVND (reference sequence). The trim removed 9 bases at V and 3 bases at J, leaving 11 bases unmatched. The chain's CDR3 is CASTSSGTANQPQHF. The DNA for the CDR3 is TGTGCCAGCACCTCTTCCGGGACAGCCAATCAGCCCCAGCATTTT.